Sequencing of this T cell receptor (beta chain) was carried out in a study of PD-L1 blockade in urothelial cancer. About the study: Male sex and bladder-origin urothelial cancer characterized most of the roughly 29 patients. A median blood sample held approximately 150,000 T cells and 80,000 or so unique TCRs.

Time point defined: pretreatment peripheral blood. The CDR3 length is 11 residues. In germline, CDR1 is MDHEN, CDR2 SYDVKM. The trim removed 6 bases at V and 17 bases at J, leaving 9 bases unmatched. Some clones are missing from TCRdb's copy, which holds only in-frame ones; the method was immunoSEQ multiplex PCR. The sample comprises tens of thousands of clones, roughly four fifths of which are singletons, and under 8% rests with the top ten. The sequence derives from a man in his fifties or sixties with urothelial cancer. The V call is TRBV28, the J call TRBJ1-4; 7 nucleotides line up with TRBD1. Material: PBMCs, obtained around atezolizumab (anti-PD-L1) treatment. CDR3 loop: CASRATGTAFF. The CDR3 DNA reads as TGTGCCAGCAGAGCAACCGGGACAGCTTTTTTT.